The rows below give T cell receptor beta chains drawn from one sample of a study of STAT3 mutations in large granular lymphocyte leukemia. Clones were sequenced by immunoSEQ multiplex PCR, and TCRdb holds only the in-frame ones, with some missing. The data contain under 20,000 clones, around 93% of them singletons. The specimen sequenced was peripheral blood mononuclear cells. The origin of the receptors is a man aged 60-69 years with T-cell large granular lymphocyte leukemia. Some clones in this sample may be carry-over from other donors' samples. Each CDR3 is given with its conserved first and last residue. A D gene is named only where the DNA matches it firmly.

v_gene: TRBV27; len: 14; d_gene: TRBD2; j_gene: TRBJ2-1; CDR3aa: CASSSGSGAVEQFF; CDR3nt: TGTGCCAGTAGTAGCGGGAGTGGAGCAGTTGAGCAGTTCTTC
v_gene: TRBV18; len: 13; d_gene: .; j_gene: TRBJ2-5; CDR3aa: CATRGRSQETQYF; CDR3nt: TGTGCTACTCGGGGGCGGAGTCAAGAGACCCAGTACTTC
v_gene: TRBV14; len: 15; d_gene: .; j_gene: TRBJ2-1; CDR3aa: CASSQGGQTYNEQFF; CDR3nt: TGTGCCAGCAGCCAGGGCGGGCAGACTTACAATGAGCAGTTCTTC
v_gene: TRBV6-1; len: 15; d_gene: TRBD2; j_gene: TRBJ2-5; CDR3aa: CASSEALAGSETQYF; CDR3nt: TGTGCCAGCAGTGAAGCCCTAGCGGGTAGTGAGACCCAGTACTTC
v_gene: TRBV30; len: 16; d_gene: TRBD1; j_gene: TRBJ2-5; CDR3aa: CAWSVLRQGSGETQYF; CDR3nt: TGTGCCTGGAGTGTACTGAGACAGGGCAGCGGTGAGACCCAGTACTTC
v_gene: TRBV5-4; len: 16; d_gene: TRBD1; j_gene: TRBJ2-1; CDR3aa: CASSTPDRGLFNEQFF; CDR3nt: TGTGCCAGCAGCACCCCAGACAGGGGTCTTTTCAATGAGCAGTTCTTC
v_gene: TRBV29-1; len: 12; d_gene: TRBD1; j_gene: TRBJ2-5; CDR3aa: CSARTGGETQYF; CDR3nt: TGCAGCGCTAGGACAGGGGGGGAGACCCAGTACTTC
v_gene: TRBV20-1; len: 10; d_gene: .; j_gene: TRBJ2-7; CDR3aa: CSVGGYEQYF; CDR3nt: TGCAGTGTAGGGGGGTACGAGCAGTACTTC
v_gene: TRBV9; len: 17; d_gene: TRBD2; j_gene: TRBJ2-1; CDR3aa: CASSVSSGREGYNEQFF; CDR3nt: TGTGCCAGCAGCGTATCTAGCGGGAGGGAAGGGTACAATGAGCAGTTCTTC
v_gene: TRBV7-2; len: 13; d_gene: TRBD1; j_gene: TRBJ2-7; CDR3aa: CASRRGTDYEQYF; CDR3nt: TGTGCCAGCAGACGAGGGACAGATTACGAGCAGTACTTC